A selection of T cell receptor beta chains follows, all from one sample in a study of early T cells in non-severe SARS-CoV-2 infection. TCRdb passed the 5' RACE reads through MiXCR, listing each CDR3 protein once. The repertoire holds just over 95,000 distinct CDR3 sequences, with approximately 11% as singletons. Sequenced sample: whole blood. These receptors all stem from an adult who was a healthcare worker with PCR-confirmed SARS-CoV-2 infection or an uninfected control (not recorded which). Both conserved end residues are part of each CDR3. Each record gives: CDR3 length, J gene, V gene, clone size, D gene, CDR3 protein, CDR3 DNA. A D gene is named only where the DNA matches it firmly. Some rows mark clone size as missing; the rest say once, few, many or name a class of expanded clone.

14 TRBJ2-3 TRBV12-3/TRBV12-4 few NA CATLSFNGTDTQYF TGTGCCACCTTGTCTTTTAATGGCACAGATACGCAGTATTTT
15 TRBJ2-2 TRBV2 NA NA CASKGLPGYTGELFF TGTGCCAGCAAGGGTCTGCCAGGATACACCGGGGAGCTGTTTTTT
14 TRBJ1-1 TRBV5-4 NA NA CASSLTRTNTEAFF TGTGCCAGCAGCTTGACCAGGACGAACACTGAAGCTTTCTTT
13 TRBJ2-7 TRBV5-6 many NA CASSWQGIDEQYF TGTGCCAGCAGCTGGCAAGGGATCGACGAGCAGTACTTC
12 TRBJ2-2 TRBV9 NA NA CASGQFTGELFF TGTGCCAGCGGCCAGTTCACCGGGGAGCTGTTTTTT
15 TRBJ2-3 TRBV5-1 few NA CASSLVGGSGDTQYF TGCGCCAGCAGCTTGGTTGGTGGAAGCGGAGATACGCAGTATTTT
15 TRBJ1-1 TRBV6-5 many TRBD1 CASSYGGQGFSEAFF TGTGCCAGCAGTTACGGGGGACAGGGCTTTTCTGAAGCTTTCTTT
12 TRBJ2-1 TRBV12-3/TRBV12-4 few TRBD2 CASSLEGTRSFF TGTGCCAGCAGTTTAGAGGGGACTAGGTCGTTCTTC
16 TRBJ1-4 TRBV4-1 few NA CASSQPGRLNNEKLFF TGCGCCAGCAGCCAACCAGGACGGCTAAATAATGAAAAACTGTTTTTT
11 TRBJ1-1 TRBV28 many NA CASEGNTEAFF TGTGCCAGCGAAGGGAACACTGAAGCTTTCTTT
17 TRBJ1-5 TRBV28 many TRBD1 CASSSDRGPLKNQPQHF TGTGCCAGCAGTTCCGACAGGGGACCCCTCAAAAATCAGCCCCAGCATTTT
10 TRBJ2-5 TRBV2 many NA CASKRETQYF TGTGCCAGCAAACGGGAGACCCAGTACTTC
14 TRBJ2-3 TRBV5-4 NA NA CASSPTRLTDTQYF TGTGCCAGCAGCCCCACCCGATTGACAGATACGCAGTATTTT
13 TRBJ2-3 TRBV28 many NA CASSPLEGKTQYF TGTGCCAGCAGTCCCTTAGAGGGAAAAACGCAGTATTTT
12 TRBJ1-2 TRBV10-3 many TRBD1 CAIRDRDNGYTF TGTGCCATCAGGGACAGGGACAATGGCTACACCTTC
12 TRBJ2-7 TRBV6-1 many NA CASSPRTYEQYF TGTGCCAGCAGCCCCCGGACCTACGAGCAGTACTTC
14 TRBJ1-5 TRBV2 many TRBD1 CASSGTGGNQPQHF TGTGCCAGCAGCGGGACAGGGGGCAATCAGCCCCAGCATTTT